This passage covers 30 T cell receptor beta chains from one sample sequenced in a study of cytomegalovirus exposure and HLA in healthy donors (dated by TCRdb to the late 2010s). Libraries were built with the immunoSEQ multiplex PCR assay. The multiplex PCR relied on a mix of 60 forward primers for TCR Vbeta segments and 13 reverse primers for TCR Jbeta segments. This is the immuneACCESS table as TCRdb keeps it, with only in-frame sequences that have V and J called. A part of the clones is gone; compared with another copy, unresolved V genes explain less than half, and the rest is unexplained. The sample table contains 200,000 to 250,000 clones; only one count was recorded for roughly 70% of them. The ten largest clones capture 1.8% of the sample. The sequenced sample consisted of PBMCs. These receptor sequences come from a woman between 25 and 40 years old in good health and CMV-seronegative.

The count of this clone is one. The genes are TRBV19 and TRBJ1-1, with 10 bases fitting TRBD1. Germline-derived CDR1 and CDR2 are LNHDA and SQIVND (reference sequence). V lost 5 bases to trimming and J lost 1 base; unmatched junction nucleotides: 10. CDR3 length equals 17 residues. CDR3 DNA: TGTGCCAGTAGTCCTAACGTGGGGGACAGGGGGAACACTGAAGCTTTCTTT. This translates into CASSPNVGDRGNTEAFF.

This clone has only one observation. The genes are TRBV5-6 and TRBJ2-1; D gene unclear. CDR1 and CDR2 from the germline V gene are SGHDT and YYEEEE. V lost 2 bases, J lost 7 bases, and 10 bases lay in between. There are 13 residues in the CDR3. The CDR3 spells CASSFVLRNEQFF. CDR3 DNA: TGTGCCAGCAGCTTCGTACTACGGAATGAGCAGTTCTTC.

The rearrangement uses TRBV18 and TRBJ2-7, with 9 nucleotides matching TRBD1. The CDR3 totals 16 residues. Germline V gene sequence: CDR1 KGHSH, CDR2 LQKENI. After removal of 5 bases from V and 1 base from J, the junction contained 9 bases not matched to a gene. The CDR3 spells CASSAFSGTGSYEQYF. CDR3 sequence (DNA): TGTGCCAGCTCAGCTTTTTCCGGGACAGGGTCCTACGAGCAGTACTTC.

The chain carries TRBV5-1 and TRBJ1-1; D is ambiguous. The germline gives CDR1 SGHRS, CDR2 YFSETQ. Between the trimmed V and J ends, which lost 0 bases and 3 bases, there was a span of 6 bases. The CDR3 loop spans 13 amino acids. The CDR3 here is CASSLDRYTEAFF. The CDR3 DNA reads TGCGCCAGCAGCTTGGACAGATACACTGAAGCTTTCTTT.

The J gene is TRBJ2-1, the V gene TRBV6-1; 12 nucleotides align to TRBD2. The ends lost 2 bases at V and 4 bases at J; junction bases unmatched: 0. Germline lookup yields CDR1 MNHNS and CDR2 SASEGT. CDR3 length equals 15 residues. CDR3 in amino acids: CASSELAGGYNEQFF. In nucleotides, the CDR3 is TGTGCCAGCAGTGAACTAGCGGGAGGGTACAATGAGCAGTTCTTC.

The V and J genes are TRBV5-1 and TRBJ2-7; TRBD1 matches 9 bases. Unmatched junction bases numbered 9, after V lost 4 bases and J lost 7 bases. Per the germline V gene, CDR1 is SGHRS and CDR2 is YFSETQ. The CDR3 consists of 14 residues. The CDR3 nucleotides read TGCGCCAGCAGCATCCGGGACAGGGATGGGGAGCAGTACTTC. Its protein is CASSIRDRDGEQYF.

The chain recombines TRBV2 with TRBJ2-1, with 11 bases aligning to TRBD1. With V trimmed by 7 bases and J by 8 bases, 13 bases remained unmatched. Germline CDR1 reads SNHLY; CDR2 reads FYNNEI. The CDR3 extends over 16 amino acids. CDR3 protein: CASTKGGDRGSDEQFF. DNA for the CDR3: TGTGCCAGCACCAAAGGGGGGGACAGGGGGAGCGATGAGCAGTTCTTC.

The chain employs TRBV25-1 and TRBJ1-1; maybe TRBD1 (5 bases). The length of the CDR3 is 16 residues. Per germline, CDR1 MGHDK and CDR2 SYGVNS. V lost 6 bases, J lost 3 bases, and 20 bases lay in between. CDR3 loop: CASRASGVDGYTEAFF. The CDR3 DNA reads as TGTGCCAGCAGAGCCTCGGGGGTGGACGGATACACTGAAGCTTTCTTT. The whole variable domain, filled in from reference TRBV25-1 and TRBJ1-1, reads EADIYQTPRYLVIGTGKKITLECSQTMGHDKMYWYQQDPGMELHLIHYSYGVNSTEKGDLSSESTVSRIRTEHFPLTLESARPSHTSQYLCASRASGVDGYTEAFFGQGTRLTVV.

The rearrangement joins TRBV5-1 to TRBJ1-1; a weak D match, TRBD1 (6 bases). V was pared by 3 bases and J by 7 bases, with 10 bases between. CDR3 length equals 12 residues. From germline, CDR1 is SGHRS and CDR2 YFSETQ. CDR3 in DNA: TGCGCCAGCAGCTCGACAGGAGATGAAGCTTTCTTT. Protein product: CASSSTGDEAFF.

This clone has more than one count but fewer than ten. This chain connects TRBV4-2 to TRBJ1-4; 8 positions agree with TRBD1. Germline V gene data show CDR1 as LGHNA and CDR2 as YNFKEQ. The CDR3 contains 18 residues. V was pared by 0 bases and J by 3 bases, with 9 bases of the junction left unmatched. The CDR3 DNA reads TGTGCCAGCAGCCAAGATCGGGAGATGGGACAGGCTAATGAAAAACTGTTTTTT. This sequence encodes CASSQDREMGQANEKLFF.

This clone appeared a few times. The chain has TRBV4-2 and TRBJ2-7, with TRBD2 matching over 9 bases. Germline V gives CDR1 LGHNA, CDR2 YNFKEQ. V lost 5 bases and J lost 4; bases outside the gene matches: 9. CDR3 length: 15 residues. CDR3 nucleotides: TGTGCCAGCAGCGCGGGAGGGACAGATGAATACGAGCAGTACTTC. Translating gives CASSAGGTDEYEQYF.

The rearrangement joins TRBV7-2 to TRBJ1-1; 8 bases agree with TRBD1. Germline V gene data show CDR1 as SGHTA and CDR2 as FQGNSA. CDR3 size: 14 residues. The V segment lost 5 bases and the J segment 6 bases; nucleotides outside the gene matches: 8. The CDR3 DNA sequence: TGTGCCAGCAGCATTTCGACAGGGGCCCCTGAAGCTTTCTTT. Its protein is CASSISTGAPEAFF.

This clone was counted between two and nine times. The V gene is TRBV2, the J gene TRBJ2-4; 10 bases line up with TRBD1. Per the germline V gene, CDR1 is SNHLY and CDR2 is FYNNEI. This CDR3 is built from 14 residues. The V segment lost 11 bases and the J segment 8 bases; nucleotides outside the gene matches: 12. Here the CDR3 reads CASGQGQGIDIQYF. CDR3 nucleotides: TGTGCCTCAGGGCAGGGACAGGGGATAGACATTCAGTACTTC.

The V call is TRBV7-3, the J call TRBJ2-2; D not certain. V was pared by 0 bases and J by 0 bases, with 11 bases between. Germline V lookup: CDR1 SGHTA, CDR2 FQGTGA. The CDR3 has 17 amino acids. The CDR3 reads CASSLTPQSANTGELFF. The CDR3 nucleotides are TGTGCCAGCAGCTTAACCCCTCAGAGCGCGAACACCGGGGAGCTGTTTTTT.

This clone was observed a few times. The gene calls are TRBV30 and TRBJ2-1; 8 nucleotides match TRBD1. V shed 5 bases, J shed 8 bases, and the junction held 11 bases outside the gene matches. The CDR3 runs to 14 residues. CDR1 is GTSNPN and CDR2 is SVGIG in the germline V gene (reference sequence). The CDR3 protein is CAWDLQQGADEQFF. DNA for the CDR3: TGTGCCTGGGACCTACAGCAGGGGGCGGATGAGCAGTTCTTC.

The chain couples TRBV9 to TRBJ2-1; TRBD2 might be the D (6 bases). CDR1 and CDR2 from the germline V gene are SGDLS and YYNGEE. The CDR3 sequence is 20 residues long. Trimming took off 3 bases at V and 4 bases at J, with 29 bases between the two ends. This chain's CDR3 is CASSAPEVRAEPGEYNEQFF. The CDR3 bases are TGTGCCAGCAGCGCGCCGGAGGTCAGAGCCGAACCGGGGGAATACAATGAGCAGTTCTTC.

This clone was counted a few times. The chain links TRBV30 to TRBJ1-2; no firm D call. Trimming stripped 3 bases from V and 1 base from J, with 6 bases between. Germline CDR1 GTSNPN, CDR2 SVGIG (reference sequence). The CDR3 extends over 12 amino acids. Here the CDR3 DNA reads TGTGCCTGGAGCCCTCGTAACTATGGCTACACCTTC. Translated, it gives CAWSPRNYGYTF.

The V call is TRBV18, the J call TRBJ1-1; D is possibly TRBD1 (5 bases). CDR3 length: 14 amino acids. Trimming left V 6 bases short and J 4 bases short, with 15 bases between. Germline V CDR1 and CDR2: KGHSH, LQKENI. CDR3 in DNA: TGTGCCAGCTCTCCTCAGGGAGGAGGCACTGAAGCTTTCTTT. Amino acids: CASSPQGGGTEAFF.

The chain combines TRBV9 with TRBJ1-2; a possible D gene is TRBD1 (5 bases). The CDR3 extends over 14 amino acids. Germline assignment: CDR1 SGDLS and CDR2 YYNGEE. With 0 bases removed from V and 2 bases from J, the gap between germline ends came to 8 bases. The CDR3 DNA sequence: TGTGCCAGCAGCGTAGAGTCAGGGAACTATGGCTACACCTTC. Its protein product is CASSVESGNYGYTF.

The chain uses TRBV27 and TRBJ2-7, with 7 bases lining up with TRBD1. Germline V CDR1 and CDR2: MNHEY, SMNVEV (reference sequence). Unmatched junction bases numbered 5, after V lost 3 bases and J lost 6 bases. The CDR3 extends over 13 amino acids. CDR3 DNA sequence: TGTGCCAGCAGTTTGTTGGCAGGGGGCGAGCAGTACTTC. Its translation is CASSLLAGGEQYF.

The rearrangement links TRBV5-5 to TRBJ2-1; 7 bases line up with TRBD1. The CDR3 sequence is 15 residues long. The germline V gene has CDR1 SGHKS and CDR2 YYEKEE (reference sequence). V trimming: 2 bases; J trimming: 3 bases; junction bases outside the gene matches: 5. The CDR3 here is CASSFSRTGYNEQFF. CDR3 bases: TGTGCCAGCAGCTTCTCCCGGACAGGCTACAATGAGCAGTTCTTC.

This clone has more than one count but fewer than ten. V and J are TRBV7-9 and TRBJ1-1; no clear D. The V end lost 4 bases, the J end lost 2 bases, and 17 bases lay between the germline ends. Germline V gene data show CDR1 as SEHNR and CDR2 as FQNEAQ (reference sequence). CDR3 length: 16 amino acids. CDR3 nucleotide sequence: TGTGCCAGCAGCTCGCCAGACTTCCAAGGAAACACTGAAGCTTTCTTT. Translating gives CASSSPDFQGNTEAFF.

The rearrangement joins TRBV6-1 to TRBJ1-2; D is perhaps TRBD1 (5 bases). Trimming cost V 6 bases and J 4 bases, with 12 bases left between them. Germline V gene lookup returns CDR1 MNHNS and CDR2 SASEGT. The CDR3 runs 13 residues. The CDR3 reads CASSPTASYGYTF. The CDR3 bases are TGTGCCAGCAGCCCGACAGCAAGCTATGGCTACACCTTC.

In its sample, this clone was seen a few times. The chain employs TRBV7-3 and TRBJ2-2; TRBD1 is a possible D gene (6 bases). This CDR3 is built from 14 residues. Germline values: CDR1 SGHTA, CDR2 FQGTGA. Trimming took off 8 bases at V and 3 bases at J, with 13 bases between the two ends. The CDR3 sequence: CASAEGVHTGELFF. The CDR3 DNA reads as TGTGCCAGCGCCGAGGGGGTTCACACCGGGGAGCTGTTTTTT.

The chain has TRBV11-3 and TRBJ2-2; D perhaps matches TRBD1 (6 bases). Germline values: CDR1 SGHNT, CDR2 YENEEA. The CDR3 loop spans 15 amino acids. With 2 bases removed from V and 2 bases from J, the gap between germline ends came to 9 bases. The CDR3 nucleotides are TGTGCCAGCAGCTTAAAGGGGGACAACACCGGGGAGCTGTTTTTT. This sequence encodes CASSLKGDNTGELFF.

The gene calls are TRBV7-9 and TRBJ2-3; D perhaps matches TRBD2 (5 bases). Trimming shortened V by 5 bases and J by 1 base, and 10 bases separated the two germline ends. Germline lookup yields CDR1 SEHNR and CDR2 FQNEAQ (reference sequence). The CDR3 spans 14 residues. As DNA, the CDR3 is TGTGCCAGCAGCCCGGACTTAGGCACAGATACGCAGTATTTT. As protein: CASSPDLGTDTQYF. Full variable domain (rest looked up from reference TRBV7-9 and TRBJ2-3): DTGVSQNPRHKITKRGQNVTFRCDPISEHNRLYWYRQTLGQGPEFLTYFQNEAQLEKSRLLSDRFSAERPKGSFSTLEIQRTEQGDSAMYLCASSPDLGTDTQYFGPGTRLTVL.

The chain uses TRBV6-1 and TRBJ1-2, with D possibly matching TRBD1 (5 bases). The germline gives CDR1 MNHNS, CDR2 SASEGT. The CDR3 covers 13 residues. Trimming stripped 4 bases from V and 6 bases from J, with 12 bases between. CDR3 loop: CASSANGGDGYTF. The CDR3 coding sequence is TGTGCCAGCAGTGCCAACGGGGGGGATGGCTACACCTTC.

CDR3 DNA: TGTGCCACCAGCAGAGTCTTCGGGGGGGGGCCAGGGACGCAGTATTTT. Encoded protein: CATSRVFGGGPGTQYF. V and J are TRBV15 and TRBJ2-3; 8 nucleotides line up with TRBD2. V dropped 1 base and J dropped 9; count of bases not matched to a gene: 12. The CDR3 length is 16 residues. Germline V gene lookup returns CDR1 LNHNV and CDR2 YYDKDF (reference sequence).

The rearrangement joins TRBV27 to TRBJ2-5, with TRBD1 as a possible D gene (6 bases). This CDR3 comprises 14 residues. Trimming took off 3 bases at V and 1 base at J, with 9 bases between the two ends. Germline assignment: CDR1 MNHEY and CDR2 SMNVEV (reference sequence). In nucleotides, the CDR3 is TGTGCCAGCAGTTTGGGACATACCCAAGAGACCCAGTACTTC. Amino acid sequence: CASSLGHTQETQYF.

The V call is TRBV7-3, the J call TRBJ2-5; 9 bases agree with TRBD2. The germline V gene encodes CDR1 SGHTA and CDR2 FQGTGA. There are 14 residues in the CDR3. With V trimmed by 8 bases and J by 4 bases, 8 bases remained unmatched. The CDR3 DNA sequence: TGTGCCAGCGCAAGGGCTAGCGGGATAGAGACCCAGTACTTC. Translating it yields CASARASGIETQYF.